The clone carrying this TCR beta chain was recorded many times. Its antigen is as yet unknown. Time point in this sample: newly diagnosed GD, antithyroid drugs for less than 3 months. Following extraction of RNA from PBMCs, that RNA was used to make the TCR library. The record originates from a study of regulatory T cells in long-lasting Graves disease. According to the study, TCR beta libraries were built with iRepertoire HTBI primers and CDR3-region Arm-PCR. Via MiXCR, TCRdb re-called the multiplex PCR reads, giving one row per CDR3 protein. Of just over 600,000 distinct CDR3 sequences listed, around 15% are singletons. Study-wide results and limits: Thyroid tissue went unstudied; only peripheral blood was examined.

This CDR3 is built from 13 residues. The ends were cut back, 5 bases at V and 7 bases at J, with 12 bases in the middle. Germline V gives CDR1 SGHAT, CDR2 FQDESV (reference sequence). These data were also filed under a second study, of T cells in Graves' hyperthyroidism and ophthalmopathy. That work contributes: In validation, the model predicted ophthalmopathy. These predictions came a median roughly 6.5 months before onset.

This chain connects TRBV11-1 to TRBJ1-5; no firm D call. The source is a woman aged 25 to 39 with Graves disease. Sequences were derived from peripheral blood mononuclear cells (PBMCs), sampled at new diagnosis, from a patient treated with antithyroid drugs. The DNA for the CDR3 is TGTGCCAGCAGCCCGCACCGGGGACAGCCCCAGCATTTT. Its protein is CASSPHRGQPQHF.